Each of the 23 T cell receptor beta chains below was sequenced from the same sample in a study of cytomegalovirus exposure and HLA in healthy donors (dated by TCRdb to about 2017). Libraries were made using the immunoSEQ multiplex PCR assay. Imported from immuneACCESS, the table was reduced by TCRdb to in-frame sequences with V and J called. These copies leave out some clones; in studies compared against another copy, an unresolved V gene accounts for under half, and the cause of the remainder is not known. The sample has approximately 150,000 clones on record, about 87% of them singletons. 4.5% of the sample goes to the ten largest clones. Source material: PBMCs. The receptors derive from a young man in good health and CMV-seropositive.

The chain recombines TRBV6-5 with TRBJ1-6; D is possibly TRBD1 (6 bases). The length of the CDR3 is 14 residues. The germline CDR1 and CDR2 sequences are MNHEY and SVGAGI. V lost 7 bases, J lost 7 bases, and 14 bases lay in between. This CDR3 is CASTPDRLNSPLHF. The CDR3 DNA reads TGTGCCAGCACCCCCGACAGGTTAAATTCACCCCTCCACTTT.

This clone appeared once. The chain has TRBV30 and TRBJ2-7, with a weak D call TRBD2 (5 bases). Germline-derived CDR1 and CDR2 are GTSNPN and SVGIG (reference sequence). The CDR3 totals 14 residues. The ends were cut back, 0 bases at V and 2 bases at J, with 11 bases in the middle. The CDR3 loop is CAWSVEGGAYEQYF. DNA of the CDR3: TGTGCCTGGAGTGTTGAGGGCGGCGCCTACGAGCAGTACTTC.

The sample holds one count of this clone. V and J are TRBV6-6 and TRBJ2-3, with TRBD2 matching over 9 bases. Germline trimming cut 5 bases from V and 5 bases from J; bases unmatched to any gene: 5. The germline CDR1 and CDR2 sequences are MNHNY and SVGAGI (reference sequence). There are 14 residues in the CDR3. DNA of the CDR3: TGTGCCAGCAGTGGCGGGGGGGCCATAGATACGCAGTATTTT. Its protein is CASSGGGAIDTQYF.

The chain recombines TRBV28 with TRBJ1-2; 9 bases agree with TRBD1. CDR1 is MDHEN, CDR2 SYDVKM, per germline. This CDR3 comprises 14 residues. V shed 8 bases, J shed 4 bases, and the junction held 8 bases outside the gene matches. For the CDR3, the DNA is TGTGCCAGCCGTATCGGGACAGGGAGCTATGGCTACACCTTC. As protein: CASRIGTGSYGYTF.

This chain joins TRBV6-5 and TRBJ1-1; no reliable D call. Germline loops: CDR1 MNHEY, CDR2 SVGAGI. This CDR3 contains 15 residues. V lost 6 bases and J 4 bases, leaving 18 bases between the germline ends. The CDR3 nucleotides are TGTGCCAGCAGACTCCGACGCACGGGAGGCACTGAAGCTTTCTTT. It yields the protein CASRLRRTGGTEAFF.

The V and J genes are TRBV10-3 and TRBJ1-1, with D possibly being TRBD1 (6 bases). V shed 3 bases and J shed 6 bases, with 17 bases lying between them. CDR3 length equals 15 residues. Germline loops: CDR1 ENHRY, CDR2 SYGVKD. This CDR3 reads CAISDPDIPGAEAFF. CDR3 DNA: TGTGCCATCAGTGACCCGGACATCCCAGGGGCTGAAGCTTTCTTT.

The chain joins TRBV2 to TRBJ2-7, with D uncertain. V was shortened by 9 bases and J by 5 bases, with 23 bases between the two germline ends. Germline V gene sequence: CDR1 SNHLY, CDR2 FYNNEI. The CDR3 is made up of 15 amino acids. CDR3 in amino acids: CARSNPTVSVHEQYF. The CDR3 region has the DNA TGTGCCAGATCTAACCCGACTGTTTCGGTCCACGAGCAGTACTTC.

In its sample, this clone was seen a few times. The chain has TRBV28 and TRBJ1-5, with 9 nucleotides matching TRBD1. CDR3 length: 14 amino acids. Looked up from germline, CDR1 is MDHEN and CDR2 is SYDVKM. V gave up 5 bases and J gave up 7 bases; unmatched junction bases: 6. This CDR3 is CASSSGQGIQPQHF. CDR3 coding DNA: TGTGCCAGCAGTAGCGGACAGGGGATCCAGCCCCAGCATTTT. The full variable domain, its missing parts supplied by reference TRBV28 and TRBJ1-5, is DVKVTQSSRYLVKRTGEKVFLECVQDMDHENMFWYRQDPGLGLRLIYFSYDVKMKEKGDIPEGYSVSREKKERFSLILESASTNQTSMYLCASSSGQGIQPQHFGDGTRLSIL.

The chain links TRBV5-1 to TRBJ2-2, with 7 bases lining up with TRBD1. CDR1 is SGHRS, CDR2 YFSETQ, per germline. After removal of 4 bases from V and 8 bases from J, the junction contained 14 bases not matched to a gene. The CDR3 extends over 16 amino acids. The CDR3 region has the DNA TGCGCCAGCAGCCCCCTGACAGGGACGGGTGAGGGGGAGCTGTTTTTT. It specifies CASSPLTGTGEGELFF. Full variable domain (outside the CDR3, taken from reference TRBV5-1 and TRBJ2-2): KAGVTQTPRYLIKTRGQQVTLSCSPISGHRSVSWYQQTPGQGLQFLFEYFSETQRNKGNFPGRFSGRQFSNSRSEMNVSTLELGDSALYLCASSPLTGTGEGELFFGEGSRLTVL.

This chain connects TRBV5-1 to TRBJ2-1, with 9 bases aligning to TRBD1. The CDR3 contains 15 residues. Trimming removed 2 bases from V and 6 bases from J; junction bases left unmatched: 6. Germline V gives CDR1 SGHRS, CDR2 YFSETQ. The CDR3 region is CASSLTGGVINEQFF. DNA of the CDR3: TGCGCCAGCAGCTTAACAGGGGGCGTCATCAATGAGCAGTTCTTC.

The gene calls are TRBV28 and TRBJ1-5; 7 bases agree with TRBD1. The V gene's germline CDR1 is MDHEN and CDR2 SYDVKM. Trimming took 6 bases from V and 5 from J; bases not matched to a gene: 7. This CDR3 is 14 amino acids long. The CDR3 bases are TGTGCCAGCAGACCGACAGGGAAGGATCAGCCCCAGCATTTT. This codes for CASRPTGKDQPQHF.

The CDR3 nucleotides read TGTGCCAGCAGCCGACAGGTCAGCTCTGGAAACACCATATATTTT. As protein: CASSRQVSSGNTIYF. The rearrangement links TRBV28 to TRBJ1-3; a weak D match, TRBD1 (6 bases). V was shortened by 6 bases and J by 0 bases, with 12 bases between the two germline ends. Looked up from germline, CDR1 is MDHEN and CDR2 is SYDVKM. CDR3 length equals 15 residues.

This chain joins TRBV4-2 and TRBJ2-3; the D is unclear. Trimming left V 1 base short and J 2 bases short, with 10 bases between. The CDR3 spans 15 residues. The germline gives CDR1 LGHNA, CDR2 YNFKEQ. CDR3 loop: CASSQVEYSTDTQYF. CDR3 nucleotide sequence: TGTGCCAGCAGCCAAGTTGAGTATTCCACAGATACGCAGTATTTT.

The V gene is TRBV5-1, the J gene TRBJ2-5; D remains unclear. Per germline, CDR1 SGHRS and CDR2 YFSETQ. V lost 0 bases and J 5 bases, leaving 17 bases between the germline ends. The CDR3 runs to 16 residues. The CDR3 nucleotides are TGCGCCAGCAGCTTGGGGGTCGACTCCGCCACCGAGACCCAGTACTTC. It encodes CASSLGVDSATETQYF.

V is TRBV7-9 and J is TRBJ1-1; TRBD1 agrees at 8 bases. V dropped 11 bases and J dropped 4; count of bases not matched to a gene: 3. Germline V gene data show CDR1 as SEHNR and CDR2 as FQNEAQ (reference sequence). CDR3 length: 11 residues. CDR3 bases: TGTGCCTGCGACAGGGGCACTGAAGCTTTCTTT. It codes for CACDRGTEAFF.

The DNA for the CDR3 is TGTGCCAGCAGTTCCCTTAGCGGGAGCTCCTACAATGAGCAGTTCTTC. Translating it yields CASSSLSGSSYNEQFF. This chain links TRBV27 with TRBJ2-1, with 9 positions matching TRBD2. Per germline, CDR1 MNHEY and CDR2 SMNVEV (reference sequence). The V segment lost 4 bases and the J segment 0 bases; nucleotides outside the gene matches: 4. CDR3 length: 16 residues.

DNA of the CDR3: TGTGCAAGTCGTCAACACCCCTATGGCTACACCTTC. The encoded protein is CASRQHPYGYTF. V gene TRBV12-2 combines with J gene TRBJ1-2; TRBD1, the D gene given by the table, was not confirmed from the DNA. TRBV12-2 is shown as a pseudogene. CDR3 length: 12 amino acids.

The genes are TRBV10-3 and TRBJ2-1; 9 bases fit TRBD2. The germline gives CDR1 ENHRY, CDR2 SYGVKD. The CDR3 length is 14 residues. J gave up 8 bases and V 4 bases, and 6 bases lay outside the gene matches. The CDR3 loop reads CAISGGSGSDEQFF. The CDR3 coding sequence is TGTGCCATCAGTGGGGGTAGCGGGAGCGATGAGCAGTTCTTC.

The chain combines TRBV7-2 with TRBJ1-5; TRBD1 matches at 10 bases. From germline, CDR1 is SGHTA and CDR2 FQGNSA. V lost 2 bases and J lost 6; bases outside the gene matches: 7. This CDR3 has 16 amino acids. The CDR3 loop reads CASSLRKDRGSQPQHF. CDR3 DNA sequence: TGTGCCAGCAGCTTACGCAAGGACAGGGGGAGTCAGCCCCAGCATTTT.

V usage is TRBV13 and J usage is TRBJ1-3, with a weak D call TRBD1 (5 bases). CDR3 size: 18 residues. Germline CDR1 is PRHDT and CDR2 is FYEKMQ (reference sequence). Trimming shortened V by 3 bases and J by 4 bases, and 22 bases separated the two germline ends. The chain's CDR3 is CASSFIVVGTATGNTIYF. CDR3 DNA sequence: TGTGCCAGCAGCTTCATCGTAGTAGGGACTGCGACGGGAAACACCATATATTTT.

The V call is TRBV6-1, the J call TRBJ1-5, with D perhaps TRBD1 (5 bases). Trimming cost V 2 bases and J 11 bases, with 16 bases left between them. Germline values: CDR1 MNHNS, CDR2 SASEGT. The CDR3 is 14 residues long. This chain's CDR3 is CASSEFETAKSQHF. CDR3 DNA: TGTGCCAGCAGTGAATTTGAGACAGCAAAGTCCCAGCATTTT.

The V call is TRBV27, the J call TRBJ1-4, with D uncertain. CDR3 length: 14 amino acids. Trimming shortened V by 10 bases and J by 5 bases, and 17 bases separated the two germline ends. In germline, CDR1 is MNHEY, CDR2 SMNVEV (reference sequence). This CDR3 reads CATKVREPNEKLFF. In DNA form, the CDR3 reads TGTGCCACTAAAGTTCGGGAGCCGAATGAAAAACTGTTTTTT. The full variable domain, rest sourced from reference TRBV27 and TRBJ1-4, is EAQVTQNPRYLITVTGKKLTVTCSQNMNHEYMSWYRQDPGLGLRQIYYSMNVEVTDKGDVPEGYKVSRKEKRNFPLILESPSPNQTSLYFCATKVREPNEKLFFGSGTQLSVL.

The chain uses TRBV18 and TRBJ2-1, with 7 bases identical to TRBD2. Looked up from germline, CDR1 is KGHSH and CDR2 is LQKENI. V lost 0 bases to trimming and J lost 13 bases; unmatched junction nucleotides: 6. CDR3 size: 13 residues. The CDR3 DNA follows: TGTGCCAGCTCACCACCGCAGCGGGGCGATCAGTTCTTC. Its protein is CASSPPQRGDQFF.